The next 18 T cell receptor beta chains were all read from a single sample in a study of T cells after posttransplantation cyclophosphamide. Sequencing used immunoSEQ multiplex PCR; TCRdb keeps in-frame clones, though not all of them. The sample is made up of about 2,800 clones, none counted only once. Cyclophosphamide on days +3 and +4 followed busulfan-fludarabine conditioning and a marrow graft. The sequenced sample was PBMCs, obtained 30 days after allogeneic stem cell transplant with posttransplant cyclophosphamide. The receptors stem from a female patient over 55 who received an allogeneic stem cell transplant from an unrelated donor, was CMV-positive, and had acute GVHD only. Some T cells may be provided by the graft donor.

In this sample, this clone is medium-sized. The rearrangement joins TRBV7-6 to TRBJ2-1; maybe TRBD2 (6 bases). The germline V gene encodes CDR1 SGHVS and CDR2 FNYEAQ. The length of the CDR3 is 14 residues. Trimming shortened V by 1 base and J by 7 bases, and 11 bases separated the two germline ends. CDR3 residues: CASSLEEGRNEQFF. Written as DNA, the CDR3 is TGTGCCAGCAGCTTAGAGGAGGGGAGAAATGAGCAGTTCTTC.

This clone counts as medium-sized. This chain joins TRBV27 and TRBJ2-1; D might be TRBD1 (5 bases). CDR1 and CDR2 from the germline V gene are MNHEY and SMNVEV (reference sequence). The V gene lost 8 bases and the J gene lost 4 bases, with 18 bases spanning the gap. The length of the CDR3 is 15 residues. CDR3 residues: CASGGDSQPYNEQFF. The CDR3 nucleotides are TGTGCCAGCGGCGGTGACAGTCAGCCTTACAATGAGCAGTTCTTC.

This clone was recorded many times. The gene calls are TRBV27 and TRBJ2-7; perhaps TRBD2 as D (5 bases). Germline lookup yields CDR1 MNHEY and CDR2 SMNVEV (reference sequence). With 8 bases removed from V and 0 bases from J, the gap between germline ends came to 5 bases. This CDR3 spans 11 amino acids. This CDR3 is CASRGSYEQYF. The CDR3 bases are TGTGCCAGCCGGGGCTCCTACGAGCAGTACTTC.

By share, this clone counts as large. V is TRBV29-1 and J is TRBJ2-7; a weak D match, TRBD1 (6 bases). Germline V gene data show CDR1 as SQVTM and CDR2 as ANQGSEA. The CDR3 sequence is 15 residues long. The V end lost 6 bases, the J end lost 0 bases, and 18 bases lay between the germline ends. DNA for the CDR3: TGCAGCGTGGAGTCCCGGGACATCGACTCCTACGAGCAGTACTTC. Translating it yields CSVESRDIDSYEQYF.

Many counts were recorded for this clone. J is TRBJ1-2 and V is TRBV7-9, with D unclear. The CDR3 consists of 11 residues. CDR1 and CDR2 (germline): SEHNR, FQNEAQ (reference sequence). The germline V and J ends were trimmed by 4 bases and 8 bases, with 8 bases remaining between them. This CDR3 reads CASSYSGGYTF. The DNA of the CDR3 is TGTGCCAGCAGCTACAGCGGGGGCTACACCTTC. Full variable domain (remainder filled in from reference TRBV7-9 and TRBJ1-2): DTGVSQNPRHKITKRGQNVTFRCDPISEHNRLYWYRQTLGQGPEFLTYFQNEAQLEKSRLLSDRFSAERPKGSFSTLEIQRTEQGDSAMYLCASSYSGGYTFGSGTRLTVV.

This clone came up a few times. V is TRBV4-2 and J is TRBJ2-4, with a possible D match to TRBD2 (6 bases). Germline V gives CDR1 LGHNA, CDR2 YNFKEQ. With 1 base removed from V and 8 bases from J, the gap between germline ends came to 21 bases. The CDR3 runs to 17 residues. CDR3 in DNA: TGTGCCAGCAGCCAAGTTGGAGGGGATGTTCGTAAAGACATTCAGTACTTC. It specifies CASSQVGGDVRKDIQYF.

This clone was recorded many times. This chain joins TRBV6-5 and TRBJ1-5; D not resolved. V lost 0 bases to trimming and J lost 0 bases, with 6 bases between them. The CDR3 runs 15 residues. CDR1 and CDR2 (germline): MNHEY, SVGAGI. The CDR3 bases are TGTGCCAGCAGTTACTCAGGTGTTAGCAATCAGCCCCAGCATTTT. Its protein is CASSYSGVSNQPQHF.

This clone was observed many times. This chain links TRBV19 with TRBJ2-1, with 10 bases lining up with TRBD2. Germline trimming cut 4 bases from V and 4 bases from J; bases unmatched to any gene: 4. Germline CDR1 and CDR2: LNHDA and SQIVND (reference sequence). This CDR3 has 15 residues. The CDR3 coding sequence is TGTGCCAGTAGTACCTCTAGCGGGAGATACAATGAGCAGTTCTTC. Amino acids: CASSTSSGRYNEQFF. Combining the CDR3 with reference TRBV19 and TRBJ2-1 gives the whole variable domain DGGITQSPKYLFRKEGQNVTLSCEQNLNHDAMYWYRQDPGQGLRLIYYSQIVNDFQKGDIAEGYSVSREKKESFPLTVTSAQKNPTAFYLCASSTSSGRYNEQFFGPGTRLTVL.

This clone occurred many times. An end of the junction differs from the germline gene, which may be a read error. The J gene is TRBJ2-7, the V gene TRBV28; a weak D match, TRBD2 (5 bases). CDR1 is MDHEN, CDR2 SYDVKM, per germline. This CDR3 comprises 12 residues. As DNA, the CDR3 is TGTGCCAGCAGTTTTGGAGCACAACCGACTATCTTC. This gives the protein CASSFGAQPTIF.

The sample holds many counts of this clone. V is TRBV4-3 and J is TRBJ1-1; D uncertain. Trimming pared 4 bases from V and 0 bases from J, leaving 9 bases between. Germline lookup yields CDR1 LGHNA and CDR2 YSLEER. The length of the CDR3 is 14 residues. The CDR3 region has the DNA TGCGCCAGCAGCCTCGGCGGGGTGAACACTGAAGCTTTCTTT. This sequence encodes CASSLGGVNTEAFF.

This clone has only a few counts. V and J are TRBV2 and TRBJ1-6, with TRBD1 matching 7 bases. From germline, CDR1 is SNHLY and CDR2 FYNNEI. This CDR3 region has 15 residues. V gave up 8 bases and J gave up 7 bases; unmatched junction bases: 11. The CDR3 DNA reads TGTGCCAGCTCGTTCGGGGAGGGGGCGAATTCACCCCTCCACTTT. Residues: CASSFGEGANSPLHF.

This clone appeared many times. In DNA, the CDR3 is TGTGCCAGCAGCCCCAATTTGAACACTGAAGCTTTCTTT. It is translated as CASSPNLNTEAFF. The V call is TRBV5-6, the J call TRBJ1-1; no definite D call. Germline loops: CDR1 SGHDT, CDR2 YYEEEE. This CDR3 is 13 amino acids long. The V end was cut by 4 bases, the J end by 0 bases, with 7 bases between.

By proportion, this clone is medium-sized. The genes are TRBV7-2 and TRBJ2-4; possible D gene TRBD2, 6 bases. V was trimmed by 3 bases and J by 3 bases, leaving 21 bases between them. The CDR3 is 18 residues long. The germline CDR1 and CDR2 sequences are SGHTA and FQGNSA. The CDR3 reads CASSFPVSGGLSKNIQYF. The CDR3 nucleotides are TGTGCCAGCAGCTTCCCCGTTTCCGGGGGTCTGAGCAAAAACATTCAGTACTTC.

This clone is termed large. The V and J genes are TRBV29-1 and TRBJ2-1; D possibly corresponds to TRBD1 (5 bases). Between the trimmed V and J ends, which lost 6 bases and 8 bases, there was a span of 29 bases. Germline assignment: CDR1 SQVTM and CDR2 ANQGSEA. The CDR3 is 17 residues long. The CDR3 nucleotides read TGCAGCGTCCCAGGGATCCCCTGGTCCAACAAATACGATGAGCAGTTCTTC. Translated: CSVPGIPWSNKYDEQFF.

This clone is labeled as medium-sized. The chain carries TRBV19 and TRBJ2-2, with 10 bases aligning to TRBD2. V was pared by 4 bases and J by 7 bases, with 12 bases of the junction left unmatched. CDR3 size: 17 residues. Looked up from germline, CDR1 is LNHDA and CDR2 is SQIVND (reference sequence). This CDR3 reads CASSTGLAVLSSGELFF. CDR3 coding DNA: TGTGCCAGTAGTACTGGACTAGCGGTCCTTTCAAGCGGGGAGCTGTTTTTT.

This clone occurred many times. J is TRBJ2-1 and V is TRBV6-6, with 8 bases aligning to TRBD1. The CDR3 has 13 residues. Unmatched junction bases numbered 3, after V lost 8 bases and J lost 3 bases. Germline CDR1 MNHNY, CDR2 SVGAGI (reference sequence). The CDR3 sequence: CASGDRGYNEQFF. The CDR3 DNA follows: TGTGCCAGCGGTGACAGGGGCTACAATGAGCAGTTCTTC.

This clone came up many times. The genes are TRBV24-1 and TRBJ2-7; TRBD1 matches 8 bases. The CDR3 is 15 residues long. The V gene's germline CDR1 is KGHDR and CDR2 SFDVKD. V lost 3 bases and J lost 5; bases outside the gene matches: 8. CDR3 sequence reads: CATSDLDRAVHEQYF. In DNA, the CDR3 is TGTGCCACCAGTGATCTGGACAGGGCCGTCCACGAGCAGTACTTC.

Within the sample, this clone is medium-sized. The gene calls are TRBV11-1 and TRBJ1-1; D may be TRBD1 (6 bases). The CDR3 runs to 18 residues. Per the germline V gene, CDR1 is SGHAT and CDR2 is FQDESV (reference sequence). The V gene lost 4 bases and the J gene lost 0 bases, with 21 bases spanning the gap. CDR3 region: CASSWGYNRADMNTEAFF. In DNA, the CDR3 is TGTGCCAGCAGCTGGGGGTATAACAGGGCCGACATGAACACTGAAGCTTTCTTT.